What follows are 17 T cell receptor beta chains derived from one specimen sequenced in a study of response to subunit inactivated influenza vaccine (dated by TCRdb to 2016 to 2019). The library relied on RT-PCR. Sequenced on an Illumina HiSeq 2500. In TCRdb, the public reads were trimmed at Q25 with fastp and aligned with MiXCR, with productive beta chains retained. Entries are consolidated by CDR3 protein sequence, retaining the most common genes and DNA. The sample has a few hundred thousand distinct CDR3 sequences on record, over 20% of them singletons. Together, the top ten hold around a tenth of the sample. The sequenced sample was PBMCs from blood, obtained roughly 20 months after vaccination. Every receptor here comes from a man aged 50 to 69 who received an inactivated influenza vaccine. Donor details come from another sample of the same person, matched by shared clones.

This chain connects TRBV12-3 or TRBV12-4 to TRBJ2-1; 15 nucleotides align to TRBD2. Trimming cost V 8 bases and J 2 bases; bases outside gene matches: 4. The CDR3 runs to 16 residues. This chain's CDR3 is CASRTSGGDTYNEQFF. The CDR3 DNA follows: TGTGCCAGCCGGACTAGCGGGGGGGATACCTACAATGAGCAGTTCTTC.

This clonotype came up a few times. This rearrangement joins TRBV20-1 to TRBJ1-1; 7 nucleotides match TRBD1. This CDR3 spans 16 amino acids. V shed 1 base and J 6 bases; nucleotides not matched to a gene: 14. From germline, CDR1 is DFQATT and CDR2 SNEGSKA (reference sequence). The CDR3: CSARVGRQGRSAEAFF. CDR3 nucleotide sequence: TGCAGTGCTAGAGTGGGGCGACAGGGTAGGTCGGCTGAAGCTTTCTTT.

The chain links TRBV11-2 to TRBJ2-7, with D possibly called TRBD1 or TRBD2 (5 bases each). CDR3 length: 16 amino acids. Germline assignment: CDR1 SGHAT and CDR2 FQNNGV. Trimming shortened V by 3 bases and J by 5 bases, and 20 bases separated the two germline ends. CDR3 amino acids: CASSLGSGTVSDEQYF. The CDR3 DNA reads TGTGCCAGCAGCTTGGGGTCGGGGACGGTCTCGGACGAGCAGTACTTC.

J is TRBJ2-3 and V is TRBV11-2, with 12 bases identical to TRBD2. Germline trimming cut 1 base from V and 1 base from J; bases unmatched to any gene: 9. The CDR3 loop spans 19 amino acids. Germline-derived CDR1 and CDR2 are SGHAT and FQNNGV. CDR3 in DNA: TGTGCCAGCAGCTTAGGTCGACTAGCGGGGGTCTCTGGCACAGATACGCAGTATTTT. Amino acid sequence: CASSLGRLAGVSGTDTQYF. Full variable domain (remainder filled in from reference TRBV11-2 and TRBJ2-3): EAGVAQSPRYKIIEKRQSVAFWCNPISGHATLYWYQQILGQGPKLLIQFQNNGVVDDSQLPKDRFSAERLKGVDSTLKIQPAKLEDSAVYLCASSLGRLAGVSGTDTQYFGPGTRLTVL.

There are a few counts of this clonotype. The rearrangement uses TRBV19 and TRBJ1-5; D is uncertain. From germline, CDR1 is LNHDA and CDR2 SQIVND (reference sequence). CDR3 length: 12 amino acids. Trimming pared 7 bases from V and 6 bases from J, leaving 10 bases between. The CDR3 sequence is CASTDQAQPQHF. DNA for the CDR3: TGTGCCAGTACCGATCAGGCTCAGCCCCAGCATTTT.

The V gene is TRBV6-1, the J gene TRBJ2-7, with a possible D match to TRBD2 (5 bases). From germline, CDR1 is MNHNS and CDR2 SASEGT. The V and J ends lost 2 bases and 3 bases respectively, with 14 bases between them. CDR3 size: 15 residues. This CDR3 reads CASSEMTTTNYEQYF. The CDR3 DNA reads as TGTGCCAGCAGTGAAATGACTACGACCAACTACGAGCAGTACTTC.

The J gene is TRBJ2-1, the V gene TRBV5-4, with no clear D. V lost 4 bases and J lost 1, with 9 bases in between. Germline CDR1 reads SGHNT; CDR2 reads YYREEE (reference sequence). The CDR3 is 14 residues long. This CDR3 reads CASSPALSYNEQFF. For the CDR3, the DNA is TGTGCCAGCAGCCCGGCCCTTTCCTACAATGAGCAGTTCTTC.

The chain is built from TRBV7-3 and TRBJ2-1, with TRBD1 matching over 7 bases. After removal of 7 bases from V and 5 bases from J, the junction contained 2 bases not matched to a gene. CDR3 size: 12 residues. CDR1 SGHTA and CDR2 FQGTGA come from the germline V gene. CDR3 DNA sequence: TGTGCCAGCAAGGGGGCTGACAATGAGCAGTTCTTC. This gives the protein CASKGADNEQFF.

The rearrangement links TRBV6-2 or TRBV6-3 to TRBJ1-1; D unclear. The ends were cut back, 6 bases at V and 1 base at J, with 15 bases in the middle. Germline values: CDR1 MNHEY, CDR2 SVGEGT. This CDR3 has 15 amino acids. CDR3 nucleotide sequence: TGTGCCAGCAGCCTGGTCTGGATGGGGAACACTGAAGCTTTCTTT. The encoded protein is CASSLVWMGNTEAFF.

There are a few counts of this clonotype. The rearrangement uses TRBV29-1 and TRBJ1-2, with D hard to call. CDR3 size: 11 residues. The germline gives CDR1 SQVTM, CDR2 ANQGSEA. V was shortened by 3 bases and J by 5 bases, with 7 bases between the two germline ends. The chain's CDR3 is CSVDAGYGYTF. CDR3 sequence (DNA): TGCAGCGTTGATGCTGGGTATGGCTACACCTTC.

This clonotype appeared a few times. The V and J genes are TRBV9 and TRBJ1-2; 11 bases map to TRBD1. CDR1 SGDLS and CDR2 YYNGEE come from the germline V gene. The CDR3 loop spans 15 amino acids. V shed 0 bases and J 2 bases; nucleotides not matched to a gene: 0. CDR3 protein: CASSVGDRGNYGYTF. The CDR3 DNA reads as TGTGCCAGCAGCGTAGGGGACAGGGGGAACTATGGCTACACCTTC. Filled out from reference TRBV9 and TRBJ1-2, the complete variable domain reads DSGVTQTPKHLITATGQRVTLRCSPRSGDLSVYWYQQSLDQGLQFLIQYYNGEERAKGNILERFSAQQFPDLHSELNLSSLELGDSALYFCASSVGDRGNYGYTFGSGTRLTVV.

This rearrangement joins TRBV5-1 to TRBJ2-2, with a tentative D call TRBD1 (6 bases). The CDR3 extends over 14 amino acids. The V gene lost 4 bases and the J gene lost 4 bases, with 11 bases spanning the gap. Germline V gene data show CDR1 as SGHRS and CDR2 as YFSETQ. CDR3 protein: CASSPQGVTGELFF. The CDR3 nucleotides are TGCGCCAGCAGCCCACAGGGTGTCACCGGGGAGCTGTTTTTT.

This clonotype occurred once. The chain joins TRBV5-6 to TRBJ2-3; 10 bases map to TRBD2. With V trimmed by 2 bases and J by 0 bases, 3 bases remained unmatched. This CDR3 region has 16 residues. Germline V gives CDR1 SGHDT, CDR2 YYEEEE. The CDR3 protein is CASSLVLAGSTDTQYF. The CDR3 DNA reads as TGTGCCAGCAGCTTAGTACTAGCGGGAAGCACAGATACGCAGTATTTT.

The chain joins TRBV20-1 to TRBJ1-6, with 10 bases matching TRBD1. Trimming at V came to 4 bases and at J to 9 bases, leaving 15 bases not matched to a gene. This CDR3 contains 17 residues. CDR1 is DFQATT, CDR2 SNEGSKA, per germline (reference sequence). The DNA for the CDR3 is TGCAGTGCTACCGCCTTGGACAGGGGGTTTAGTGGTTCACCCCTCCACTTT. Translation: CSATALDRGFSGSPLHF.

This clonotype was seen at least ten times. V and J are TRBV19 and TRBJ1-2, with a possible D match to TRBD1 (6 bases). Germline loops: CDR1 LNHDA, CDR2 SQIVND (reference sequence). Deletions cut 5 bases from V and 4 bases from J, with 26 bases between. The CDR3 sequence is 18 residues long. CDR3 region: CASSSGGVGDPFVYGYTF. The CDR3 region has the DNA TGTGCCAGTAGTTCCGGGGGCGTAGGGGACCCTTTCGTCTATGGCTACACCTTC.

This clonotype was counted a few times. The CDR3 DNA reads as TGCGCCAGCAGCCCTGGGACAGCTTCAGAGACCCAGTACTTC. Amino acids: CASSPGTASETQYF. The chain links TRBV5-1 to TRBJ2-5; the match to TRBD1 covers 7 bases. The germline CDR1 and CDR2 sequences are SGHRS and YFSETQ. This CDR3 spans 14 amino acids. After removal of 4 bases from V and 4 bases from J, the junction contained 7 bases not matched to a gene.

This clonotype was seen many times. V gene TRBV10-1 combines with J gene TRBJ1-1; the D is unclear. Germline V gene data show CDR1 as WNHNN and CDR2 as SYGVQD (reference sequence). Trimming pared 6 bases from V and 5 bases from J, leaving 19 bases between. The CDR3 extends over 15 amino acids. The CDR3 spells CASRMDAVYETEAFF. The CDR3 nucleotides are TGCGCCAGCAGAATGGACGCGGTCTATGAGACTGAAGCTTTCTTT.